This is a list of T cell receptor beta chains from one sample in a study of blood T cells in healthy people across ages. TCRdb redid the calling of the 5' RACE reads with MiXCR, one entry per CDR3 protein. Of more than 550,000 distinct CDR3 sequences listed, 20% to 25% are singletons. What was sequenced was blood. These receptors were obtained from a man aged 70 or older in good health. The CDR3 runs from the conserved cysteine through the conserved F or W. The order of the fields is V gene, clone size, D gene, J gene, CDR3 protein, CDR3 DNA. The D gene is left open where the match is weak. Only some rows state a clone size, as once, few, many or a class for expanded clones.

TRBV14	few	TRBD1	TRBJ1-4	CASSQAGTGANEKLFF	TGTGCCAGCAGCCAAGCAGGGACAGGGGCTAATGAAAAACTGTTTTTT
TRBV20-1	.	.	TRBJ1-1	CSVRQSSGGNTEAFF	TGCAGTGTGAGACAGTCCTCCGGAGGAAACACCGAAGCTTTCTTT
TRBV20-1	.	.	TRBJ2-2	CSARDYRGTTGELFF	TGCAGTGCTAGGGACTATCGGGGAACCACCGGGGAGCTGTTTTTT
TRBV12-3/TRBV12-4	few	.	TRBJ2-5	CASRPRTAPTTQYF	TGTGCCAGCAGACCTAGGACAGCACCGACCACCCAGTACTTC
TRBV2	few	TRBD1	TRBJ2-7	CASSEAPAGGQYEQYF	TGTGCCAGCAGTGAAGCGCCGGCAGGGGGCCAATACGAGCAGTACTTC
TRBV7-2	few	.	TRBJ1-2	CASSLEAGAYGYTF	TGTGCCAGCAGCTTAGAGGCAGGGGCCTATGGCTACACCTTC
TRBV12-3/TRBV12-4	few	.	TRBJ2-1	CASTPSGYNEQFF	TGTGCCAGCACTCCCAGCGGCTACAATGAGCAGTTCTTC
TRBV6-1	.	.	TRBJ2-5	CASSFPQTQETQYF	TGTGCCAGCAGTTTTCCCCAGACGCAAGAGACCCAGTACTTC
TRBV28	.	.	TRBJ2-1	CASLGRGPRSYNEQFF	TGTGCCAGCCTTGGGCGGGGGCCCCGCTCCTACAATGAGCAGTTCTTC
TRBV12-3/TRBV12-4	.	TRBD1	TRBJ1-4	CASRRQGGGGQKEKLFF	TGTGCCAGCAGAAGACAGGGAGGAGGGGGACAGAAGGAAAAACTGTTTTTT
TRBV20-1	.	.	TRBJ1-5	CSARTRDGRNQPQHF	TGCAGTGCTAGAACCCGGGACGGACGCAATCAGCCCCAGCATTTT
TRBV7-2	few	.	TRBJ1-5	CASSLVGYNQPQHF	TGTGCCAGCAGCTTAGTAGGGTACAATCAGCCCCAGCATTTT
TRBV30	.	.	TRBJ1-1	CAWIWGNTEAFF	TGTGCCTGGATTTGGGGGAACACTGAAGCTTTCTTT
TRBV10-3	.	TRBD1	TRBJ1-1	CAIRRQGARQTEAFF	TGTGCCATCAGGAGACAGGGGGCGAGGCAGACTGAAGCTTTCTTT
TRBV3-1	once	TRBD2	TRBJ2-7	CASSHAGTTYEQYF	TGTGCCAGCAGCCATGCCGGGACTACCTACGAGCAGTACTTC
TRBV7-2	.	.	TRBJ1-6	CASSLAPGDSPLHF	TGTGCCAGCAGCTTAGCGCCGGGGGATTCACCCCTCCACTTT
TRBV2	.	TRBD2	TRBJ2-3	CASSIKGLVTDTQYF	TGTGCCAGCAGTATTAAGGGACTAGTAACAGATACGCAGTATTTT
TRBV12-3/TRBV12-4	.	TRBD1	TRBJ1-1	CASSTSGGAAEAFF	TGTGCCAGCAGTACCTCAGGGGGCGCGGCTGAAGCTTTCTTT
TRBV12-3/TRBV12-4	.	.	TRBJ1-1	CASSLGSGQDTEAFF	TGTGCCAGCAGTTTAGGGTCAGGGCAGGACACTGAAGCTTTCTTT
TRBV12-3/TRBV12-4	once	.	TRBJ2-3	CASSWSGSADMQYF	TGTGCCAGCAGTTGGAGCGGAAGCGCAGATATGCAGTATTTT
TRBV3-1	.	.	TRBJ2-3	CASSQDPGVSDTQYF	TGTGCCAGCAGCCAAGACCCCGGGGTATCAGATACGCAGTATTTT
TRBV11-2	.	.	TRBJ2-1	CASSSDLTYNEQFF	TGTGCCAGCAGCTCTGATCTAACATACAATGAGCAGTTCTTC
TRBV7-9	few	.	TRBJ1-2	CASSLAFGFRDSGYTF	TGTGCCAGCAGCTTAGCTTTCGGGTTCCGGGATAGTGGCTACACCTTC
TRBV20-1	many	.	TRBJ2-1	CSAMLMVLNEQFF	TGCAGTGCTATGCTGATGGTCCTAAATGAGCAGTTCTTC
TRBV7-9	few	.	TRBJ1-5	CASSLTIDSNQPQHF	TGTGCCAGCAGCTTAACGATAGATAGCAATCAGCCCCAGCATTTT
TRBV25-1	.	.	TRBJ2-3	CASSPLQSDVPGGTDTQYF	TGTGCCAGCAGTCCCCTCCAATCGGACGTTCCCGGCGGGACAGATACGCAGTATTTT
TRBV7-2	few	TRBD2	TRBJ2-5	CASSLVGTSGRVGETQYF	TGTGCCAGCAGCTTAGTCGGGACTAGCGGGAGAGTAGGGGAGACCCAGTACTTC
TRBV20-1	.	TRBD2	TRBJ2-3	CSARDVAGGVDTQYF	TGCAGTGCTAGAGATGTAGCGGGAGGGGTGGATACGCAGTATTTT
TRBV20-1	many	.	TRBJ2-4	CSARDLGGWAKNIQYF	TGCAGTGCTAGAGATCTAGGAGGGTGGGCCAAAAACATTCAGTACTTC
TRBV12-3/TRBV12-4	few	TRBD1	TRBJ1-1	CASSTRGRGVGAFF	TGTGCCAGCAGTACCCGAGGCAGGGGGGTGGGAGCTTTCTTT
TRBV20-1	.	.	TRBJ2-7	CSASKPGFSYEQYF	TGCAGTGCTAGTAAACCGGGATTCTCTTACGAGCAGTACTTC
TRBV12-3/TRBV12-4	few	.	TRBJ1-2	CASSQGLRENGYTF	TGTGCCAGCAGCCAAGGGCTTCGCGAAAATGGCTACACCTTC
TRBV20-1	.	TRBD2	TRBJ2-3	CSAPPSTSGGAPDTQYF	TGCAGTGCTCCCCCCTCGACTAGCGGGGGGGCCCCAGATACGCAGTATTTT
TRBV21-1	few	.	TRBJ2-5	CASSKGDDRETQYF	TGTGCCAGCAGCAAGGGGGATGACCGGGAGACCCAGTACTTC
TRBV4-1	.	.	TRBJ1-6	CASSRAVEESPLHF	TGCGCCAGCAGCCGGGCCGTCGAAGAGTCACCCCTCCACTTT
TRBV5-1	few	TRBD2	TRBJ2-7	CASRWTSEISEQYF	TGCGCCAGCAGGTGGACTAGCGAAATTTCCGAGCAGTACTTC
TRBV2	.	.	TRBJ2-2	CASSVVMIGTGELFF	TGTGCCAGCAGTGTTGTAATGATCGGCACCGGGGAGCTGTTTTTT
TRBV29-1	.	.	TRBJ1-2	CSVTLWHGGYTF	TGCAGCGTGACATTGTGGCATGGTGGCTACACCTTC
TRBV20-1	few	.	TRBJ1-3	CSARRQARNTIYF	TGCAGTGCTAGACGACAGGCGAGGAACACCATATATTTT
TRBV7-2	few	TRBD1	TRBJ2-1	CASSFHTGVGYNEQFF	TGTGCCAGCAGCTTCCATACAGGGGTGGGCTACAATGAGCAGTTCTTC
TRBV12-3/TRBV12-4	.	.	TRBJ2-7	CASSFKLPYEQYF	TGTGCCAGCAGTTTTAAGCTCCCCTACGAGCAGTACTTC
TRBV20-1	.	.	TRBJ2-7	CSATYRAITYEQYF	TGCAGTGCTACTTACAGGGCGATTACCTACGAGCAGTACTTC
TRBV7-2	.	TRBD1	TRBJ2-3	CASSWVGQGLDTQYF	TGTGCCAGCAGCTGGGTCGGACAGGGGCTAGATACGCAGTATTTT
TRBV4-3	few	.	TRBJ1-4	CASSRSGTPNERLFF	TGCGCCAGCAGCCGATCCGGGACACCGAATGAAAGACTGTTTTTT
TRBV27	.	.	TRBJ2-3	CASSLRPIPTDTQYF	TGTGCCAGCAGTTTAAGGCCAATTCCCACAGATACGCAGTATTTT
TRBV2	.	.	TRBJ1-1	CASRGWDRQNTEAFF	TGTGCCAGCAGAGGCTGGGACCGACAGAACACTGAAGCTTTCTTT
TRBV3-1	few	TRBD1	TRBJ1-2	CASSQELWDRGYGYTF	TGTGCCAGCAGCCAAGAACTTTGGGACAGGGGCTATGGCTACACCTTC
TRBV4-1	.	.	TRBJ2-1	CASSQEIPGAAVGSSYNEQFF	TGCGCCAGCAGCCAAGAAATCCCAGGGGCGGCAGTGGGCAGCTCCTACAATGAGCAGTTCTTC
TRBV7-7	.	.	TRBJ2-5	CASSFGPVPGETQYF	TGTGCCAGCAGCTTCGGACCCGTACCTGGGGAGACCCAGTACTTC
TRBV6-1	few	TRBD1	TRBJ1-2	CASSLGQESYGYTF	TGTGCCAGCAGCCTAGGACAGGAAAGTTATGGCTACACCTTC